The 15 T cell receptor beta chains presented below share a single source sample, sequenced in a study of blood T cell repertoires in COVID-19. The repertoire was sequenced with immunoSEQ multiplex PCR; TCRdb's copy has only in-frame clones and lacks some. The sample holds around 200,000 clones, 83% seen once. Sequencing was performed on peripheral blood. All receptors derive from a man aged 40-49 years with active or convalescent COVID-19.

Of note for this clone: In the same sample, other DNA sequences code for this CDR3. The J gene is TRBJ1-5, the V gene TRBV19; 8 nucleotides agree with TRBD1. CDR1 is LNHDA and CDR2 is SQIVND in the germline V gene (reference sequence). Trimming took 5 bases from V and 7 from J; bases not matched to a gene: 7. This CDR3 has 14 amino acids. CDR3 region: CASSGTGSGQPQHF. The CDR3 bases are TGTGCCAGTAGTGGGACAGGTTCGGGGCAGCCCCAGCATTTT.

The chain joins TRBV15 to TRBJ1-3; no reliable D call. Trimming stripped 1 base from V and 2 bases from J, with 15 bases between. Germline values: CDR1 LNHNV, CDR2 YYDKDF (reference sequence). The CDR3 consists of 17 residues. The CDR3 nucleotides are TGTGCCACCAGCAGAGTATTTGGTACGGAGCCTGGAAACACCATATATTTT. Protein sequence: CATSRVFGTEPGNTIYF.

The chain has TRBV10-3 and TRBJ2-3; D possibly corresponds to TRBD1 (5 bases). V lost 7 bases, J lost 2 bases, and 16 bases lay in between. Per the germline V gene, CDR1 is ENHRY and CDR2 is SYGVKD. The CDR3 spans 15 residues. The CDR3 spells CAITETPGITDTQYF. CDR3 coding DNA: TGTGCCATCACCGAAACCCCAGGGATCACAGATACGCAGTATTTT.

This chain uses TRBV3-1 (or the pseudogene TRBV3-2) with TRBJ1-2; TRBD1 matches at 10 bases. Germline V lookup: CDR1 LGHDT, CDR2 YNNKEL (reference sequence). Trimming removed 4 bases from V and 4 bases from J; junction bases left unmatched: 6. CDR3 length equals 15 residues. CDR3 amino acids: CASSPTTGGSYGYTF. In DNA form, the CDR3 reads TGTGCCAGCAGCCCCACGACAGGGGGCAGCTATGGCTACACCTTC.

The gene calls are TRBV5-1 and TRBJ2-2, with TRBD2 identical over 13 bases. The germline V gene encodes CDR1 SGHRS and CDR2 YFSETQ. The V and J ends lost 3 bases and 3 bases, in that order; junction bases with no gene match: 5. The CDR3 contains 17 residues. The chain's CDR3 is CASSWTSGRGDTGELFF. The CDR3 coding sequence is TGCGCCAGCAGCTGGACTAGCGGGAGAGGGGACACCGGGGAGCTGTTTTTT.

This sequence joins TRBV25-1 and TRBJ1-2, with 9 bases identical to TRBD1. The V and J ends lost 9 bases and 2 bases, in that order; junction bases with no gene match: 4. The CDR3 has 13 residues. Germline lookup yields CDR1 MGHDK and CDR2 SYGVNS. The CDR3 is CASGTGTNYGYTF. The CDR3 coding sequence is TGTGCCAGTGGGACAGGGACCAACTATGGCTACACCTTC.

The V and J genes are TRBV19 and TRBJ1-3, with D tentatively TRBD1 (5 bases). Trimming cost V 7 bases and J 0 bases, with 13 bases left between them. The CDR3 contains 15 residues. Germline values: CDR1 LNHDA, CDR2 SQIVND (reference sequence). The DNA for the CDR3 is TGTGCCAGTACCCCGACAGAAACCTCTGGAAACACCATATATTTT. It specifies CASTPTETSGNTIYF.

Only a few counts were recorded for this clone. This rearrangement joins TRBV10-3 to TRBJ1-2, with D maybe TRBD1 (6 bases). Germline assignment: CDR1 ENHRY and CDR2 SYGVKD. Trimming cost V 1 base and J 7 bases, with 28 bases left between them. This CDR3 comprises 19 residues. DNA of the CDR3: TGTGCCATCAGTGAGTTTGGTAGCGGGGGCGCAGGGCCGTTTGGTGGCTACACCTTC. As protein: CAISEFGSGGAGPFGGYTF.

CDR3 residues: CASSSGGETEAFF. DNA of the CDR3: TGTGCCAGCAGCAGCGGAGGGGAAACTGAAGCTTTCTTT. The chain uses TRBV5-6 and TRBJ1-1; tentative D call: TRBD1 (5 bases). Trimming took off 4 bases at V and 5 bases at J, with 12 bases between the two ends. Germline V CDR1 and CDR2: SGHDT, YYEEEE. There are 13 residues in the CDR3.

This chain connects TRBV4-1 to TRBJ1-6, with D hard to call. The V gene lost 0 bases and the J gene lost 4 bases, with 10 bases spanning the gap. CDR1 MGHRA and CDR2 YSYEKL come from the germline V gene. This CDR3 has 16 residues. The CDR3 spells CASSQDPSVYNSPLHF. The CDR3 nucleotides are TGCGCCAGCAGCCAAGATCCAAGCGTTTATAATTCACCCCTCCACTTT.

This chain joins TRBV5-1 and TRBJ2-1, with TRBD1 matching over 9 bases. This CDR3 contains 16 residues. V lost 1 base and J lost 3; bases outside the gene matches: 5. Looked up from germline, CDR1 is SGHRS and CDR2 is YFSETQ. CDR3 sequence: CASSLRGQGSYNEQFF. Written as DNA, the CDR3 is TGCGCCAGCAGCTTGAGAGGACAGGGGAGCTACAATGAGCAGTTCTTC.

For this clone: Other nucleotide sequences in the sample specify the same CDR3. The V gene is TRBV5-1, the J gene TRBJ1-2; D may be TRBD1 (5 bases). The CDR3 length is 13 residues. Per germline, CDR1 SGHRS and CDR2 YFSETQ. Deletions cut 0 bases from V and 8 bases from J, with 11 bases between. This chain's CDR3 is CASSLAPGDGYTF. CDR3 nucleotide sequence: TGCGCCAGCAGCTTGGCCCCGGGGGACGGCTACACCTTC.

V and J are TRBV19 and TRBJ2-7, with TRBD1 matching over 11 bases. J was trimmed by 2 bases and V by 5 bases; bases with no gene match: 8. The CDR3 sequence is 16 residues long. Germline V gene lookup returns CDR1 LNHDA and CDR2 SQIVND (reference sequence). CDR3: CASSSQGTGGAYEQYF. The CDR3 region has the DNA TGTGCCAGTAGTTCACAAGGGACAGGGGGAGCCTACGAGCAGTACTTC.

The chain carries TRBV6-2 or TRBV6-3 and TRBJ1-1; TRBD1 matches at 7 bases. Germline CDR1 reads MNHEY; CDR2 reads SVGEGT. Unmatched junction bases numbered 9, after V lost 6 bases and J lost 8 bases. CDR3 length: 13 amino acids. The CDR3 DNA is TGTGCCAGCAGCTCCATCCGACAGGGCGAAGCTTTCTTT. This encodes CASSSIRQGEAFF.

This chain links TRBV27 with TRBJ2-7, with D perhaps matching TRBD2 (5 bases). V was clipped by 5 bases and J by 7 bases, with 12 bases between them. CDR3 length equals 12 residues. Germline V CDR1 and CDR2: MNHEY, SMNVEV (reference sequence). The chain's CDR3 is CASSPAGREQYF. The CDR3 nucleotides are TGTGCCAGCAGTCCCGCGGGCCGGGAGCAGTACTTC.